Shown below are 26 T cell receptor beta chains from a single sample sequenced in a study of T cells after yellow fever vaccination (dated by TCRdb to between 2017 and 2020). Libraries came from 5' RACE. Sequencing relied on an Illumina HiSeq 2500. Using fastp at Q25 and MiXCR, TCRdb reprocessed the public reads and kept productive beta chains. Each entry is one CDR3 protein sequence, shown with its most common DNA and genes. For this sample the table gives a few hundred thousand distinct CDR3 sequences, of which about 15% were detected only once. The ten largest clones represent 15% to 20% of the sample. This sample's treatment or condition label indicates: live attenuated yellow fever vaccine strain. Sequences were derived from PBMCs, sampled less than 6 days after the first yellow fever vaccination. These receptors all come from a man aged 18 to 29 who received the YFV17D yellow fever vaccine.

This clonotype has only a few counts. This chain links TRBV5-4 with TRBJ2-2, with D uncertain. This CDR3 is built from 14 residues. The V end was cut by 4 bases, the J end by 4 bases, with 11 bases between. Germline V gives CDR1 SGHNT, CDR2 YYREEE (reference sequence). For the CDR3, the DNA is TGTGCCAGCAGCCCGCCCAAGTCCACCGGGGAGCTGTTTTTT. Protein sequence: CASSPPKSTGELFF.

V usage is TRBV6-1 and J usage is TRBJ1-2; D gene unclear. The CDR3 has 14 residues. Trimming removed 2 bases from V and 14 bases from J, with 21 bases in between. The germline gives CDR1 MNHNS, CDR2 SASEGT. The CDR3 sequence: CASSERILLRTQTF. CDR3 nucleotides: TGTGCCAGCAGTGAACGGATCCTACTGAGGACCCAAACCTTC.

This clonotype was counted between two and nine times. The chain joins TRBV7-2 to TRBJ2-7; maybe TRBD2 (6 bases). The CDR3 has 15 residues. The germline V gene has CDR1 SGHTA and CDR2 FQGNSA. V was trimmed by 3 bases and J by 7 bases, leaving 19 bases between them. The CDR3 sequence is CASSFEYGTSREQYF. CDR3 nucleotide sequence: TGTGCCAGCAGCTTCGAATACGGGACTTCCAGGGAGCAGTACTTC.

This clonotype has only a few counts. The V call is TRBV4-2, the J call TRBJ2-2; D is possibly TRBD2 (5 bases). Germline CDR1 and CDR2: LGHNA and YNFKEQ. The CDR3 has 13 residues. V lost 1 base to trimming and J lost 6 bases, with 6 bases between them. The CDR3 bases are TGTGCCAGCAGCCAAGCCGGGGCCGGGGAGCTGTTTTTT. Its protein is CASSQAGAGELFF.

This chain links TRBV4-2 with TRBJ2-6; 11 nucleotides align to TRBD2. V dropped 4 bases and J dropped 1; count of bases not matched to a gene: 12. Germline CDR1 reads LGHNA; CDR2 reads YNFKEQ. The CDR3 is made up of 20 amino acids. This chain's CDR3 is CASSLTGVSGGVSGANVLTF. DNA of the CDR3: TGTGCCAGCAGCCTGACAGGTGTTAGCGGGGGGGTTTCTGGGGCCAACGTCCTGACTTTC.

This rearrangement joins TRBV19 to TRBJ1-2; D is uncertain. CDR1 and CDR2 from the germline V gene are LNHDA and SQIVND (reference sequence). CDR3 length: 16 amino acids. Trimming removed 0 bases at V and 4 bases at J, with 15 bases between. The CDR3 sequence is CASSIDPGPDGYGYTF. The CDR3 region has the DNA TGTGCCAGTAGTATAGACCCAGGTCCTGATGGCTATGGCTACACCTTC.

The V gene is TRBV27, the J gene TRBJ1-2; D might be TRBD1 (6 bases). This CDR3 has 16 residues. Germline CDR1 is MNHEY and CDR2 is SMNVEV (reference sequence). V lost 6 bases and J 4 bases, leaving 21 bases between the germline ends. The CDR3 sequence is CASRRGPEGGAYGYTF. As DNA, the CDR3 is TGTGCCAGCAGGAGGGGACCGGAGGGGGGTGCCTATGGCTACACCTTC.

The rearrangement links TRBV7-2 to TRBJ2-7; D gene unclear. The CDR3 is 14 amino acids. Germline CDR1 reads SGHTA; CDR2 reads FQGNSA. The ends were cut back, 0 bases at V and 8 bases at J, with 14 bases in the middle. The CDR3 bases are TGTGCCAGCAGCTTAGCTGCGAGGATCACTCAGCAGTACTTC. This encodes CASSLAARITQQYF.

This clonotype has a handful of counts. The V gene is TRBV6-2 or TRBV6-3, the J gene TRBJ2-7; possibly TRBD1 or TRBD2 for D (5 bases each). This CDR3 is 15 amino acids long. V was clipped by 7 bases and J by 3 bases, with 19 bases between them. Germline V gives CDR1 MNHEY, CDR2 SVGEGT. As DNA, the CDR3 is TGTGCCAGCATCGGTCCATTCGAGGGGTACTACGAGCAGTACTTC. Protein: CASIGPFEGYYEQYF.

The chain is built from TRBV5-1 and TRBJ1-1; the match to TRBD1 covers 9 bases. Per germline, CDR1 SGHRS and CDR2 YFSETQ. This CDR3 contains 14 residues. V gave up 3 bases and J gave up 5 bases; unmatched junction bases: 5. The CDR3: CASSSQGALTEAFF. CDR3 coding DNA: TGCGCCAGCAGCTCACAGGGGGCCCTAACTGAAGCTTTCTTT.

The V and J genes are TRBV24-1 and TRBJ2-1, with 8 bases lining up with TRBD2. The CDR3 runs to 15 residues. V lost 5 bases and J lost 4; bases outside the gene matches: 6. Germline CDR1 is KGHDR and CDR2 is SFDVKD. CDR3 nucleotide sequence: TGTGCCACCAGTGTCACTAGCGGAACTTACAATGAGCAGTTCTTC. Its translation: CATSVTSGTYNEQFF.

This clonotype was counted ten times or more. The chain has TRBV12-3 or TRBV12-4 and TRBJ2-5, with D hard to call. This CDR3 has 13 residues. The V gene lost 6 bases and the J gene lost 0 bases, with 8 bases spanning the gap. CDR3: CASRQAHQETQYF. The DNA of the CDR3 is TGTGCCAGCAGGCAGGCTCACCAAGAGACCCAGTACTTC.

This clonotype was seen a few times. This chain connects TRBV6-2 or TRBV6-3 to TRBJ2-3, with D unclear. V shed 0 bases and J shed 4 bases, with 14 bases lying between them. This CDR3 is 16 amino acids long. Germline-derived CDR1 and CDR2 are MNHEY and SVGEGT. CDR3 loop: CASSYSFRVVPDTQYF. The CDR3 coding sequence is TGTGCCAGCAGTTACTCTTTCCGGGTTGTACCAGATACGCAGTATTTT.

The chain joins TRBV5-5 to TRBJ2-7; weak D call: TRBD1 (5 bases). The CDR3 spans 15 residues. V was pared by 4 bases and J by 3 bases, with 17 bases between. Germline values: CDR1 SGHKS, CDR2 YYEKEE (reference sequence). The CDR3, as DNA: TGTGCCAGCAGCCTCGATAGGACACCTTTCTACGAGCAGTACGTC. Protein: CASSLDRTPFYEQYV.

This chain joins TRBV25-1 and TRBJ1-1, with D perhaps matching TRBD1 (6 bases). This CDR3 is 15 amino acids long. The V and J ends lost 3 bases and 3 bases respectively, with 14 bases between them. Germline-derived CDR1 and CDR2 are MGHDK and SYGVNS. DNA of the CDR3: TGTGCCAGCAGTGATTCCGGAGGGGGAGACACTGAAGCTTTCTTT. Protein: CASSDSGGGDTEAFF.

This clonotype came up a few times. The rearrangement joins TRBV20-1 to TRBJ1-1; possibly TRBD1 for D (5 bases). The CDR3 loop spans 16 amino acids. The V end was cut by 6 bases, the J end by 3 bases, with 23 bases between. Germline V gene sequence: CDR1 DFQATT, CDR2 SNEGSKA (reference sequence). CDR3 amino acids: CSAIGGGRLRDTEAFF. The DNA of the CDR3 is TGCAGTGCCATTGGCGGGGGAAGGCTCCGAGACACTGAAGCTTTCTTT.

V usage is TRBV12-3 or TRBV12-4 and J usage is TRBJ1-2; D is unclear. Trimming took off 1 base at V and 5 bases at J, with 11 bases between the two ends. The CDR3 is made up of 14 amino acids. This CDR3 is CASSLDRSDYGYTF. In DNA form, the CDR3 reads TGTGCCAGCAGTTTAGATCGTTCTGATTATGGCTACACCTTC.

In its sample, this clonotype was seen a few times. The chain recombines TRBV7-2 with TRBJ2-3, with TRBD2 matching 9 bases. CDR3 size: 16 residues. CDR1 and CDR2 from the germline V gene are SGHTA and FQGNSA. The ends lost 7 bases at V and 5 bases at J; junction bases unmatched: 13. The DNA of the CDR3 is TGTGCCAGCACCAGTAGCGGGGGTATTGTCGGAGATACGCAGTATTTT. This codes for CASTSSGGIVGDTQYF.

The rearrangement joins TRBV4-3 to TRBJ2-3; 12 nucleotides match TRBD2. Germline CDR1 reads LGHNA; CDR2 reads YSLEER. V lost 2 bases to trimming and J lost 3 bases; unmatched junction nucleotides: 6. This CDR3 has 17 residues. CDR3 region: CASSQSRTSGATDTQYF. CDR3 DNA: TGCGCCAGCAGCCAATCTCGGACTAGCGGGGCAACAGATACGCAGTATTTT.

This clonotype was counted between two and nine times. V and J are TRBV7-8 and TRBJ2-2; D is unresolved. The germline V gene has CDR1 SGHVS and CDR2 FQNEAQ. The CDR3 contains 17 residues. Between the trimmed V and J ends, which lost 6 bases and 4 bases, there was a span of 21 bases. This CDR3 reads CASSFEEVPGITGELFF. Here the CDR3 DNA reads TGTGCCAGCAGTTTTGAAGAGGTGCCTGGTATCACCGGGGAGCTGTTTTTT. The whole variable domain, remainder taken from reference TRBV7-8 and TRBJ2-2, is GAGVSQSPRYKVAKRGQDVALRCDPISGHVSLFWYQQALGQGPEFLTYFQNEAQLDKSGLPSDRFFAERPEGSVSTLKIQRTQQEDSAVYLCASSFEEVPGITGELFFGEGSRLTVL.

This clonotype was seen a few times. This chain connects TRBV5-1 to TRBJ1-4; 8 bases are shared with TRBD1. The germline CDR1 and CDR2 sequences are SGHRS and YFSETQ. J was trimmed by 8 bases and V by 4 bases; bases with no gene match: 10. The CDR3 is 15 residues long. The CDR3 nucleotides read TGCGCCAGCAGCGCGAGGACAGGGCCGAACGAAAAACTGTTTTTT. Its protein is CASSARTGPNEKLFF.

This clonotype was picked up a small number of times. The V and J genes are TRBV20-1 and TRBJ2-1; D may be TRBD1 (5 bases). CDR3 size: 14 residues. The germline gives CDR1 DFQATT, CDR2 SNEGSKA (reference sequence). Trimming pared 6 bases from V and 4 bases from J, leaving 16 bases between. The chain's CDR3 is CSAYDRSAYNEQFF. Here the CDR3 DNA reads TGCAGTGCGTATGACAGATCGGCTTACAATGAGCAGTTCTTC.

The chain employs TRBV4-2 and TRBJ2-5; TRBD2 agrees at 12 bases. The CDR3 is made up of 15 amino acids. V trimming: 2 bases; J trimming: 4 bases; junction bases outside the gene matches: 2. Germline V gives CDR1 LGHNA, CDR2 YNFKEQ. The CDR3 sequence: CASSQSSGGGETQYF. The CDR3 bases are TGTGCCAGCAGCCAATCTAGCGGGGGGGGAGAGACCCAGTACTTC.

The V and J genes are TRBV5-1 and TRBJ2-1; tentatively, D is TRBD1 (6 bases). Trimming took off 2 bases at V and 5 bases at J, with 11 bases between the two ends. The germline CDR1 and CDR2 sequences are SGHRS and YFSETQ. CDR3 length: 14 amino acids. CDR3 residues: CASSLPTGNNEQFF. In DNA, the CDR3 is TGCGCCAGCAGCTTACCGACAGGTAACAATGAGCAGTTCTTC.

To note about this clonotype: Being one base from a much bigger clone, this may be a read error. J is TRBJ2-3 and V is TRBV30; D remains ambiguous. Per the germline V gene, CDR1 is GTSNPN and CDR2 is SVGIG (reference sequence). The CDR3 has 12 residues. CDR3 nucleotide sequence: TGTACCTGGTCGGAAGGATCAGATACGCAGTATTTT. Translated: CTWSEGSDTQYF.

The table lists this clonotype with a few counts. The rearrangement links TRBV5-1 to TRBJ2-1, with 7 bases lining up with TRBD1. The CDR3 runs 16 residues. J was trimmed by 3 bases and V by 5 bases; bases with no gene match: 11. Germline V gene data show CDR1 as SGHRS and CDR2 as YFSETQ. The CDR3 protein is CASRSLPGQSYNEQFF. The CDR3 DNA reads TGCGCCAGCAGGTCCCTACCGGGACAGAGCTACAATGAGCAGTTCTTC. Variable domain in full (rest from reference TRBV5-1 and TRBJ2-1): KAGVTQTPRYLIKTRGQQVTLSCSPISGHRSVSWYQQTPGQGLQFLFEYFSETQRNKGNFPGRFSGRQFSNSRSEMNVSTLELGDSALYLCASRSLPGQSYNEQFFGPGTRLTVL.